Below, 31 T cell receptor beta chains from the same sample are listed, as sequenced in a study of CD8+ T cells in alopecia areata (dated by TCRdb to the late 2010s). According to the study, the label for this sample's time point signals: roughly 26 weeks on oral tofacitinib. The treatment or condition tag for this specimen amounts to: oral pan-JAK inhibitor, 5-10 mg twice daily. The method was the immunoSEQ multiplex PCR assay. RNA was extracted from all samples and reverse transcribed into cDNA, which served as template for TCR sequencing. The clones in this table, taken by TCRdb from immuneACCESS, are in-frame only. Not every clone is retained; where verified, under half of the shortfall comes from an unresolved V gene, and the cause of the rest is unknown. This sample has approximately 280,000 clones in its table, and roughly 60% of those were observed once. The ten largest clonotypes hold roughly 1.8% of the sample.

This material consisted of CD4+ T cells sorted from blood, taken at week 24, from a patient treated with tofacitinib. The source is a human donor with alopecia areata.

The chain carries TRBV6-6 and TRBJ2-7; D remains unclear. V lost 4 bases to trimming and J lost 7 bases, with 17 bases between them. The germline gives CDR1 MNHNY, CDR2 SVGAGI (reference sequence). There are 14 residues in the CDR3. The chain's CDR3 is CASSSGGALTEQYF. In nucleotides, the CDR3 is TGTGCCAGCAGTTCAGGCGGTGCACTTACTGAGCAGTACTTC.

This clone was counted a few times. This chain links TRBV29-1 with TRBJ2-3, with 13 bases aligning to TRBD2. CDR1 is SQVTM and CDR2 is ANQGSEA in the germline V gene. This CDR3 comprises 15 residues. V was clipped by 8 bases and J by 1 base; unmatched bases: 6. CDR3 sequence (DNA): TGCAGCTCAAAGGGACTAGCGGGACGCACAGATACGCAGTATTTT. Its translation is CSSKGLAGRTDTQYF.

The chain carries TRBV29-1 and TRBJ2-6; D gene uncertain. CDR3 size: 13 residues. Trimming pared 3 bases from V and 0 bases from J, leaving 3 bases between. Looked up from germline, CDR1 is SQVTM and CDR2 is ANQGSEA. CDR3 amino acids: CSVDVSGANVLTF. Here the CDR3 DNA reads TGCAGCGTTGACGTCTCTGGGGCCAACGTCCTGACTTTC.

With respect to this clone: At the DNA level, this CDR3 is encoded by other sequences in the same sample as well. This chain uses TRBV4-1 with TRBJ2-3; D not resolved. Between the trimmed V and J ends, which lost 1 base and 3 bases, there was a span of 5 bases. The CDR3 sequence is 13 residues long. Germline loops: CDR1 MGHRA, CDR2 YSYEKL. Written as DNA, the CDR3 is TGCGCCAGCAGCCAAGGACGGACAGATACGCAGTATTTT. Its protein product is CASSQGRTDTQYF.

This chain links TRBV29-1 with TRBJ2-1; D may be TRBD1 (5 bases). CDR1 and CDR2 from the germline V gene are SQVTM and ANQGSEA. The CDR3 sequence is 12 residues long. Trimming stripped 7 bases from V and 5 bases from J, with 12 bases between. The CDR3: CSAGQIDNEQFF. In nucleotides, the CDR3 is TGCAGCGCTGGACAAATCGACAATGAGCAGTTCTTC.

The chain recombines TRBV29-1 with TRBJ2-3; no clear D gene. Germline CDR1 and CDR2: SQVTM and ANQGSEA. Trimming took off 0 bases at V and 4 bases at J, with 8 bases between the two ends. The CDR3 totals 13 residues. CDR3 coding DNA: TGCAGCGTTGAAGACCTGGGCTCAGATACGCAGTATTTT. It translates to CSVEDLGSDTQYF.

The sample holds a few counts of this clone. This chain uses TRBV19 with TRBJ1-1; D not certain. CDR1 and CDR2 (germline): LNHDA, SQIVND (reference sequence). Trimming took 0 bases from V and 1 from J, leaving 9 bases between them. CDR3 size: 15 residues. CDR3 sequence reads: CASSIDLNPNTEAFF. CDR3 nucleotides: TGTGCCAGTAGTATAGATCTGAACCCGAACACTGAAGCTTTCTTT.

The chain uses TRBV7-3 and TRBJ1-4; D possibly corresponds to TRBD1 (5 bases). The V and J ends lost 0 bases and 3 bases respectively, with 8 bases between them. Germline V gene lookup returns CDR1 SGHTA and CDR2 FQGTGA. The CDR3 runs to 15 residues. The CDR3 DNA sequence: TGTGCCAGCAGCTTAACAGGGGTTGCTAATGAAAAACTGTTTTTT. Its protein is CASSLTGVANEKLFF.

Note on this clone: Sequence at one end of the junction differs from germline and may be a read error. The chain combines TRBV5-4 with TRBJ2-1; D possibly corresponds to TRBD2 (5 bases). In germline, CDR1 is SGHNT, CDR2 YYREEE (reference sequence). The length of the CDR3 is 14 residues. CDR3 sequence reads: CASNPGGVHNEQFF. DNA of the CDR3: TGTGCCAGCAATCCCGGAGGAGTTCACAATGAGCAATTCTTC.

The chain links TRBV7-9 to TRBJ2-3; a weak D match, TRBD2 (5 bases). V was shortened by 5 bases and J by 2 bases, with 14 bases between the two germline ends. CDR1 and CDR2 (germline): SEHNR, FQNEAQ (reference sequence). The CDR3 length is 15 residues. The CDR3 sequence: CASSPRRAATDTQYF. CDR3 nucleotide sequence: TGTGCCAGCAGCCCCAGGAGAGCGGCCACAGATACGCAGTATTTT.

The V call is TRBV7-2, the J call TRBJ1-2; D might be TRBD1 (6 bases). The germline gives CDR1 SGHTA, CDR2 FQGNSA. CDR3 length: 14 residues. V was pared by 2 bases and J by 7 bases, with 14 bases between. CDR3 residues: CASSLQGTYGGYTF. CDR3 nucleotides: TGTGCCAGCAGCTTACAGGGGACCTATGGTGGCTACACCTTC.

This chain joins TRBV30 and TRBJ1-6; perhaps TRBD1 as D (6 bases). V was clipped by 4 bases and J by 9 bases, with 13 bases between them. The germline V gene has CDR1 GTSNPN and CDR2 SVGIG (reference sequence). The CDR3 is made up of 13 amino acids. CDR3 region: CAWKGLQGSPLHF. For the CDR3, the DNA is TGTGCCTGGAAAGGGCTACAGGGTTCACCCCTCCACTTT.

This clone appeared a few times. The chain is built from TRBV7-3 and TRBJ2-3, with TRBD1 matching over 8 bases. Trimming cost V 5 bases and J 3 bases; bases outside gene matches: 7. CDR1 and CDR2 (germline): SGHTA, FQGTGA. This CDR3 comprises 15 residues. CDR3 in DNA: TGTGCCAGCAGCCGTCAGGGGGCCGGTACAGATACGCAGTATTTT. Its translation is CASSRQGAGTDTQYF.

The chain is built from TRBV5-6 and TRBJ1-5, with TRBD1 identical over 9 bases. The CDR3 length is 16 residues. CDR1 and CDR2 from the germline V gene are SGHDT and YYEEEE. V lost 0 bases, J lost 2 bases, and 3 bases stayed unmatched. The chain's CDR3 is CASSLDRGLGNQPQHF. The CDR3 bases are TGTGCCAGCAGCTTGGACAGGGGGCTTGGCAATCAGCCCCAGCATTTT.

This sequence joins TRBV7-8 and TRBJ2-1, with 9 positions matching TRBD1. In germline, CDR1 is SGHVS, CDR2 FQNEAQ. Trimming took 1 base from V and 8 from J; bases not matched to a gene: 3. CDR3 length: 14 amino acids. As DNA, the CDR3 is TGTGCCAGCAGCTTAGGGGACAGGGTTCATGAGCAGTTCTTC. Protein product: CASSLGDRVHEQFF. Variable domain in full (rest from reference TRBV7-8 and TRBJ2-1): GAGVSQSPRYKVAKRGQDVALRCDPISGHVSLFWYQQALGQGPEFLTYFQNEAQLDKSGLPSDRFFAERPEGSVSTLKIQRTQQEDSAVYLCASSLGDRVHEQFFGPGTRLTVL.

This clone has just a few counts. This rearrangement joins TRBV9 to TRBJ2-3; the D is unclear. Trimming cost V 3 bases and J 0 bases, with 8 bases left between them. The germline V gene has CDR1 SGDLS and CDR2 YYNGEE. CDR3 length equals 14 residues. CDR3 loop: CASSDVSSTDTQYF. CDR3 nucleotides: TGTGCCAGCAGCGACGTCAGTAGCACAGATACGCAGTATTTT.

Notes on this clone: The sample carries other DNA sequences with the same CDR3. The chain has TRBV9 and TRBJ2-5; D possibly corresponds to TRBD1 (5 bases). The CDR3 is 13 amino acids. V gave up 0 bases and J gave up 2 bases, with 5 bases separating them. Germline V gives CDR1 SGDLS, CDR2 YYNGEE. The chain's CDR3 is CASSVGQQETQYF. CDR3 DNA sequence: TGTGCCAGCAGCGTAGGACAGCAAGAGACCCAGTACTTC.

The chain recombines TRBV29-1 with TRBJ1-6; D may be TRBD1 (6 bases). Germline V lookup: CDR1 SQVTM, CDR2 ANQGSEA. The V and J ends lost 5 bases and 8 bases respectively, with 13 bases between them. The CDR3 runs to 13 residues. DNA for the CDR3: TGCAGCGTTTCAAGAGGGGGAGATTCACCCCTCCACTTT. This gives the protein CSVSRGGDSPLHF.

The V gene is TRBV30, the J gene TRBJ1-5; the match to TRBD1 covers 7 bases. There are 13 residues in the CDR3. Germline CDR1 and CDR2: GTSNPN and SVGIG (reference sequence). With 2 bases clipped from V and 6 bases from J, the junction kept 4 bases outside the gene matches. The CDR3 DNA is TGTGCCTGGAGTCAGGGGGAAGGTCAGCCCCAGCATTTT. This encodes CAWSQGEGQPQHF. Looking up the rest from reference TRBV30 and TRBJ1-5 gives the full variable domain: SQTIHQWPATLVQPVGSPLSLECTVEGTSNPNLYWYRQAAGRGLQLLFYSVGIGQISSEVPQNLSASRPQDRQFILSSKKLLLSDSGFYLCAWSQGEGQPQHFGDGTRLSIL.

This chain uses TRBV29-1 with TRBJ2-7; a possible D gene is TRBD1 (5 bases). There are 12 residues in the CDR3. Trimming shortened V by 4 bases and J by 4 bases, and 11 bases separated the two germline ends. Germline V gives CDR1 SQVTM, CDR2 ANQGSEA. CDR3 sequence: CSVARGAYEQYF. DNA of the CDR3: TGCAGCGTTGCAAGGGGCGCGTACGAGCAGTACTTC.

V usage is TRBV6-5 and J usage is TRBJ1-5, with 11 bases fitting TRBD1. The CDR3 sequence is 14 residues long. CDR1 is MNHEY, CDR2 SVGAGI, per germline. After removal of 6 bases from V and 5 bases from J, the junction contained 3 bases not matched to a gene. The chain's CDR3 is CASSQDRGHQPQHF. The CDR3 DNA follows: TGTGCCAGCAGCCAGGACAGGGGGCATCAGCCCCAGCATTTT.

The chain's CDR3 is CASSPVGQGTTEAFF. Here the CDR3 DNA reads TGTGCCAGCAGCCCGGTTGGACAGGGGACGACTGAAGCTTTCTTT. The chain carries TRBV7-3 and TRBJ1-1; TRBD1 matches at 9 bases. V was pared by 5 bases and J by 5 bases, with 9 bases of the junction left unmatched. The CDR3 extends over 15 amino acids. CDR1 is SGHTA, CDR2 FQGTGA, per germline.

This chain joins TRBV29-1 and TRBJ2-1; D might be TRBD2 (5 bases). This CDR3 has 16 amino acids. The V gene lost 2 bases and the J gene lost 1 base, with 15 bases spanning the gap. Germline CDR1 reads SQVTM; CDR2 reads ANQGSEA. The CDR3 sequence is CSVEPGLPRSYNEQFF. The CDR3 region has the DNA TGCAGCGTTGAACCGGGATTACCTCGGTCCTACAATGAGCAGTTCTTC.

The chain carries TRBV4-2 and TRBJ1-2; no reliable D call. CDR1 is LGHNA, CDR2 YNFKEQ, per germline. The germline V and J ends were trimmed by 1 base and 2 bases, with 11 bases remaining between them. The CDR3 has 15 amino acids. The CDR3 nucleotides read TGTGCCAGCAGCCAAGTTCCGACGGTAAACTATGGCTACACCTTC. It is translated as CASSQVPTVNYGYTF.

This chain joins TRBV5-1 and TRBJ2-5, with 8 nucleotides matching TRBD1. The J call is doubtful: the DNA matches TRBJ2-7 better. CDR1 is SGHRS and CDR2 is YFSETQ in the germline V gene. This CDR3 spans 18 amino acids. The CDR3 reads CASSQRQGNYHRAYEQYF. The CDR3 nucleotides are TGCGCCAGCAGCCAAAGACAGGGGAATTACCATCGAGCCTACGAGCAGTACTTC.

The chain is built from TRBV15 and TRBJ1-2; TRBD1 matches at 8 bases. Germline assignment: CDR1 LNHNV and CDR2 YYDKDF (reference sequence). J was trimmed by 13 bases and V by 0 bases; bases with no gene match: 7. The CDR3 sequence is 13 residues long. CDR3 amino acids: CATSRDRRDRSTF. CDR3 bases: TGTGCCACCAGCAGAGATCGCAGGGACAGGAGCACCTTC.

The chain uses TRBV7-9 and TRBJ2-3, with D uncertain. Per germline, CDR1 SEHNR and CDR2 FQNEAQ (reference sequence). The V gene lost 5 bases and the J gene lost 0 bases, with 18 bases spanning the gap. This CDR3 contains 17 residues. This chain's CDR3 is CASSLRQPFSSTDTQYF. In nucleotides, the CDR3 is TGTGCCAGCAGCCTCCGTCAACCTTTCTCTAGCACAGATACGCAGTATTTT.

The rearrangement joins TRBV7-2 to TRBJ1-6, with 9 positions matching TRBD1. Germline assignment: CDR1 SGHTA and CDR2 FQGNSA. The CDR3 has 16 amino acids. V lost 1 base and J lost 10; bases outside the gene matches: 8. CDR3 region: CASSLGGTGIGSPLHF. The CDR3 DNA reads TGTGCCAGCAGCTTAGGTGGGACAGGGATTGGATCACCCCTCCACTTT.

The rearrangement uses TRBV15 and TRBJ2-3; D unclear. V was pared by 3 bases and J by 4 bases, with 17 bases between. The CDR3 is 16 amino acids. Germline CDR1 and CDR2: LNHNV and YYDKDF (reference sequence). CDR3 nucleotide sequence: TGTGCCACCAGCAGCCCTACGAAAGGGTGGGCAGATACGCAGTATTTT. Residues: CATSSPTKGWADTQYF.

This clone was seen just once. The junction departs from the called germline gene at one end, perhaps through a read error. This chain uses TRBV2 with TRBJ2-5; D possibly uses TRBD1 or TRBD2 (5 bases each). The CDR3 spans 12 residues. Looked up from germline, CDR1 is SNHLY and CDR2 is FYNNEI. The DNA of the CDR3 is TGTGCCAGCAGAGGGGACCAGGAGACCCAGTACTTC. This sequence encodes CASRGDQETQYF.

The chain carries TRBV6-1 and TRBJ2-5; 7 bases agree with TRBD1. Germline V lookup: CDR1 MNHNS, CDR2 SASEGT. V lost 11 bases to trimming and J lost 5 bases; unmatched junction nucleotides: 14. CDR3 length equals 14 residues. The CDR3 DNA is TGTGCCGCCAGCGTCACAGGGGCAGCCGAGACCCAGTACTTC. Protein: CAASVTGAAETQYF.